This T cell receptor (beta chain) is drawn from a study of blood T cell repertoires in COVID-19. As for the study in general: Sites across the United States, Italy and Spain contributed samples from acute and convalescent COVID-19.

Using immunoSEQ multiplex PCR, the repertoire was profiled, and TCRdb retains in-frame clones only, with some absent. The sample shows approximately 200,000 clones, roughly 92% of them seen only once. The TCR was taken from a man aged 25 to 45 with COVID-19, enrolled during active disease. The sample comprised peripheral blood.

The CDR3 DNA is TGTGCCAGCAGGACAGGAGCCTACGAGCAGTACTTC. Its protein product is CASRTGAYEQYF. The chain recombines TRBV6-5 with TRBJ2-7; D possibly corresponds to TRBD1 (6 bases). The germline V and J ends were trimmed by 6 bases and 2 bases, with 8 bases remaining between them. Germline values: CDR1 MNHEY, CDR2 SVGAGI. This CDR3 has 12 residues.